This T cell receptor (beta chain) was retrieved from a study of OX40 agonist ivuxolimab in advanced cancers. On this clone: Antigen specificity is unknown.

Study-wide results and caveats: With doses of 0.1 to 3.0 mg/kg, CD4+ and CD8+ blood T cells had undergone clonal expansion by week 6.

The CDR3 covers 13 residues. V was cut by 3 bases and J by 0 bases, with 6 bases left in between. Germline V CDR1 and CDR2: MNHNS, SASEGT. Assay used: immunoSEQ multiplex PCR; TCRdb lists only in-frame clones, some missing. The sample contains roughly 100,000 clones, approximately 85% of which appear only once. The specimen was CD4+ or CD8+ T cells sorted from blood, collected in a trial of the OX40 agonist ivuxolimab. The chain carries TRBV6-1 and TRBJ2-7; D gene ambiguous. The receptor was derived from an adult with an advanced solid tumor such as melanoma, head and neck, liver or kidney cancer. CDR3 sequence reads: CASSETPSYEQYF. CDR3 nucleotide sequence: TGTGCCAGCAGTGAGACTCCCTCCTACGAGCAGTACTTC.